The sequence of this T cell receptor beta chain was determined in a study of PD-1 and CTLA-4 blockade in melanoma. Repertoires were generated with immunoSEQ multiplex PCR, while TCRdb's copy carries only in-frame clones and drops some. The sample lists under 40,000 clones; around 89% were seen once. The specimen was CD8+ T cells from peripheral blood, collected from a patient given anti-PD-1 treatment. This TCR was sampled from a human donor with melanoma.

CDR3 loop: CASSSPLGREKLFF. CDR3 bases: TGTGCCAGCAGCTCCCCGCTAGGGCGGGAAAAACTGTTTTTT. The chain links TRBV7-2 to TRBJ1-4; D call uncertain. The CDR3 consists of 14 residues. V lost 4 bases and J lost 8, with 14 bases in between. Per the germline V gene, CDR1 is SGHTA and CDR2 is FQGNSA. The full variable domain, rest sourced from reference TRBV7-2 and TRBJ1-4, is GAGVSQSPSNKVTEKGKDVELRCDPISGHTALYWYRQSLGQGLEFLIYFQGNSAPDKSGLPSDRFSAERTGGSVSTLTIQRTQQEDSAVYLCASSSPLGREKLFFGSGTQLSVL.